This record covers a single T cell receptor (beta chain). This record belongs to a study of blood T cell repertoires in COVID-19. Whole-study context: COVID-19 samples, acute and convalescent, were from the United States, Italy and Spain. T cells, B-cell-depleted T cells, or PBMCs supplied cDNA or gDNA.

Some clones are missing from TCRdb's copy, which holds only in-frame ones; the method was immunoSEQ multiplex PCR. The sample lists roughly 430,000 clones, 88% occurring once. V lost 0 bases and J lost 7, with 12 bases in between. Per the germline V gene, CDR1 is LNHDA and CDR2 is SQIVND (reference sequence). The CDR3 length is 14 residues. In terms of age and location, participants ranged from about 18 to 89 years and lived in roughly 22 US areas. Sequencing was carried out using PBMCs or T cells enriched from blood (not recorded which). The clonotype originates from a woman aged 40 to 50 with acute COVID-19. The chain joins TRBV19 to TRBJ1-1, with D maybe TRBD1 (5 bases). CDR3 nucleotide sequence: TGTGCCAGTAGTATAGAGCGGGGGGTCAGTGAAGCTTTCTTT. Its translation: CASSIERGVSEAFF.